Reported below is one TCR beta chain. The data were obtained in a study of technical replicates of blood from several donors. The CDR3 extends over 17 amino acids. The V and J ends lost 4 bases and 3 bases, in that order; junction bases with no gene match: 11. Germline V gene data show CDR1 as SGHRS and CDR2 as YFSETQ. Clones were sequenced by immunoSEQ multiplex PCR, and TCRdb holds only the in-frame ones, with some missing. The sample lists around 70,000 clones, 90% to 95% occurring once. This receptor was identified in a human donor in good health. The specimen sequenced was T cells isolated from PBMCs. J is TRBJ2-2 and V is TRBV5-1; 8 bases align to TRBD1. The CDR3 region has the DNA TGCGCCAGCAGCGCGCGCCCCAGGGGGCAGGACACCGGGGAGCTGTTTTTT. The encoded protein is CASSARPRGQDTGELFF. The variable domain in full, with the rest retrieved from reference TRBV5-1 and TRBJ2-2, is KAGVTQTPRYLIKTRGQQVTLSCSPISGHRSVSWYQQTPGQGLQFLFEYFSETQRNKGNFPGRFSGRQFSNSRSEMNVSTLELGDSALYLCASSARPRGQDTGELFFGEGSRLTVL.